The rows below give T cell receptor beta chains drawn from one sample of a study of blood T cell repertoires in COVID-19. The repertoire was sequenced with immunoSEQ multiplex PCR; TCRdb's copy has only in-frame clones and lacks some. The sample contains over 200,000 clones, less than 90% of which appear only once. Specimen: PBMCs or T cells enriched from blood (not recorded which). These TCRs come from a middle-aged woman who had recovered from COVID-19. The CDR3 runs from the conserved cysteine through the conserved F or W. D genes are given only for firm matches. Some rows mark clone size as missing; the rest say once, few, many or name a class of expanded clone.

CASSSPYLETDGYTF,TGTGCCAGCAGCTCCCCCTATTTAGAGACTGATGGCTACACCTTC,TRBV2,15,NA,TRBJ1-2,NA
CASSPGTVYEQYF,TGTGCCAGCTCTCCCGGGACAGTCTACGAGCAGTACTTC,TRBV18,13,TRBD1,TRBJ2-7,NA
CASSTGLDPNIQYF,TGTGCCAGCAGCACAGGGCTAGATCCAAACATTCAGTACTTC,TRBV7-3,14,NA,TRBJ2-4,NA
CASSLKLAGAADTQYF,TGCGCCAGCAGCTTGAAACTAGCGGGAGCGGCAGATACGCAGTATTTT,TRBV5-1,16,TRBD2,TRBJ2-3,once
CATSDRTSGRTGELFF,TGTGCCACCAGTGATAGGACTAGCGGGAGGACCGGGGAGCTGTTTTTT,TRBV24-1,16,TRBD2,TRBJ2-2,NA
CASSGAGRDVYTQYF,TGTGCCAGCAGCGGAGCGGGAAGGGACGTTTATACGCAGTATTTT,TRBV5-4,15,TRBD2,TRBJ2-3,once
CASSQVIDGGPQHF,TGTGCCAGCAGCCAAGTGATTGACGGGGGGCCCCAGCATTTT,TRBV3-1/TRBV3-2,14,NA,TRBJ1-5,NA
CAWSDRGYEQYF,TGTGCCTGGAGTGACAGGGGATACGAGCAGTACTTC,TRBV30,12,TRBD1,TRBJ2-7,NA
CSAERIEQFF,TGCAGTGCTGAGCGGATTGAGCAGTTCTTC,TRBV20-1,10,NA,TRBJ2-1,NA
CAGGRQTLLGNTIYF,TGTGCCGGGGGGAGACAGACCCTTCTCGGAAACACCATATATTTT,TRBV6-5,15,NA,TRBJ1-3,NA
CASTGTNSYEQYF,TGTGCCAGCACCGGGACTAACTCCTACGAGCAGTACTTC,TRBV3-1/TRBV3-2,13,TRBD2,TRBJ2-7,NA
CASSLAGTPSYTDTQYF,TGTGCCAGCAGCTTAGCTGGGACTCCTAGCTACACAGATACGCAGTATTTT,TRBV7-2,17,NA,TRBJ2-3,NA
CAWSVQGAVGEQYF,TGTGCCTGGAGTGTACAGGGGGCTGTAGGGGAGCAGTACTTC,TRBV30,14,TRBD1,TRBJ2-7,NA
CAWSADRKLIQQYF,TGTGCCTGGAGTGCCGACCGGAAACTAATCCAGCAGTACTTC,TRBV30,14,NA,TRBJ2-7,NA
CASSQTGQGKNQPQHF,TGTGCCAGCAGCCAAACCGGCCAGGGTAAAAATCAGCCCCAGCATTTT,TRBV7-9,16,NA,TRBJ1-5,NA
CASSGQGAPGANVLTF,TGTGCCAGCAGCGGACAGGGGGCGCCTGGGGCCAACGTCCTGACTTTC,TRBV7-2,16,TRBD1,TRBJ2-6,NA
CASSSGTGGSYNEQFF,TGTGCCAGCAGTTCAGGGACAGGGGGGTCCTACAATGAGCAGTTCTTC,TRBV27,16,TRBD1,TRBJ2-1,NA
CAWSRLAGDEQYF,TGTGCCTGGAGTCGATTAGCGGGAGACGAGCAGTACTTC,TRBV30,13,TRBD2,TRBJ2-7,NA
CASSPDRTYGYTF,TGCGCCAGCAGTCCCGACAGGACATATGGCTACACCTTC,TRBV10-1,13,NA,TRBJ1-2,NA
CASGRLAAGVNEQFF,TGTGCCAGCGGACGACTGGCAGCGGGAGTGAATGAGCAGTTCTTC,TRBV11-3,15,TRBD2,TRBJ2-1,few
CASRNLVDTQYF,TGTGCCAGCAGGAATCTAGTGGATACGCAGTATTTT,TRBV6-5,12,NA,TRBJ2-3,NA
CASSQGTGTYGYTF,TGCGCCAGCAGCCAAGGGACAGGTACCTATGGCTACACCTTC,TRBV4-1,14,TRBD1,TRBJ1-2,NA
CASSPGVGPGTQYF,TGTGCCAGCAGCCCTGGCGTTGGGCCAGGGACCCAGTACTTC,TRBV3-1/TRBV3-2,14,NA,TRBJ2-5,NA
CASSATGDDNEQFF,TGCGCCAGCAGCGCGACAGGAGACGACAATGAGCAGTTCTTC,TRBV5-1,14,NA,TRBJ2-1,medium-sized
CASSLAGFTEAFF,TGCGCCAGCAGCTTGGCAGGTTTTACTGAAGCTTTCTTT,TRBV5-1,13,NA,TRBJ1-1,NA
CASSFRGTEISGNTIYF,TGCGCCAGCAGTTTCCGCGGGACCGAAATTTCTGGAAACACCATATATTTT,TRBV5-1,17,NA,TRBJ1-3,NA
CASSLDRNQPQHF,TGTGCCAGCAGTTTGGACAGAAATCAGCCCCAGCATTTT,TRBV12-3/TRBV12-4,13,NA,TRBJ1-5,few
CASSLGTSGRGLTQYF,TGTGCCAGCAGCTTAGGGACTAGCGGGAGAGGATTAACGCAGTATTTT,TRBV7-2,16,TRBD2,TRBJ2-3,NA
CASSSPRPTGGETQYF,TGTGCCAGCAGCTCCCCCCGCCCGACAGGTGGGGAGACCCAGTACTTC,TRBV3-1/TRBV3-2,16,NA,TRBJ2-5,NA
CASRDIAGNEQFF,TGTGCCAGCCGAGATATAGCGGGCAATGAGCAGTTCTTC,TRBV6-5,13,TRBD2,TRBJ2-1,once
CAGAGFGEKLFF,TGTGCCGGGGCAGGGTTTGGTGAAAAACTGTTTTTT,TRBV2,12,NA,TRBJ1-4,NA
CASSLGDRFYGYTF,TGCGCCAGCAGCTTGGGGGACAGGTTCTATGGCTACACCTTC,TRBV5-1,14,TRBD1,TRBJ1-2,NA
CASSLSYYGELFF,TGTGCCAGCAGCTTGTCTTATTACGGGGAGCTGTTTTTT,TRBV5-5,13,NA,TRBJ2-2,NA
CAWSPGQGIYGETQYF,TGTGCCTGGAGCCCCGGACAGGGGATCTACGGAGAGACCCAGTACTTC,TRBV30,16,TRBD1,TRBJ2-5,NA
CASSPTGSLETQYF,TGTGCCAGCAGCCCAACGGGTAGCCTGGAGACCCAGTACTTC,TRBV3-1/TRBV3-2,14,NA,TRBJ2-5,NA
CASRPGTGGANNYEQYF,TGTGCCAGCAGACCCGGGACAGGGGGCGCAAACAACTACGAGCAGTACTTC,TRBV5-4,17,TRBD1,TRBJ2-7,NA
CASSAGGLVNEKLFF,TGTGCCAGCAGCGCGGGAGGGCTAGTAAATGAAAAACTGTTTTTT,TRBV9,15,NA,TRBJ1-4,NA
CASSPPTGTGDQPQHF,TGTGCCAGCAGCCCCCCCACCGGGACAGGGGATCAGCCCCAGCATTTT,TRBV7-2,16,TRBD1,TRBJ1-5,NA
CASSLVSAWDEQFF,TGCGCCAGCAGCTTGGTGTCAGCGTGGGATGAGCAGTTCTTC,TRBV5-1,14,NA,TRBJ2-1,NA
CASSLGQHYGYTF,TGTGCCAGCAGTTTGGGACAGCACTATGGCTACACCTTC,TRBV27,13,TRBD1,TRBJ1-2,NA
CASRSSWGANEKLFF,TGCGCCAGCAGATCGTCCTGGGGAGCTAATGAAAAACTGTTTTTT,TRBV10-2,15,NA,TRBJ1-4,NA
CASTVQGARSGNTIYF,TGTGCCAGCACCGTACAGGGCGCTCGCTCTGGAAACACCATATATTTT,TRBV2,16,NA,TRBJ1-3,NA
CASRATGGYTF,TGCGCCAGCAGGGCGACAGGAGGCTACACCTTC,TRBV5-1,11,NA,TRBJ1-2,NA
CASSFLAGGGTQYF,TGTGCCAGCAGTTTTCTAGCGGGAGGTGGAACGCAGTATTTT,TRBV28,14,TRBD2,TRBJ2-3,once
CASSQGGQGPYEQYF,TGTGCCAGCAGTCAAGGGGGACAGGGCCCGTACGAGCAGTACTTC,TRBV27,15,TRBD1,TRBJ2-7,NA
CASSAHSSSYNEQFF,TGTGCCAGCAGTGCTCACTCAAGCTCCTACAATGAGCAGTTCTTC,TRBV6-4,15,NA,TRBJ2-1,NA
CASSAGLAGYEQYF,TGTGCCAGCAGTGCCGGACTAGCGGGCTACGAGCAGTACTTC,TRBV27,14,TRBD2,TRBJ2-7,NA
CASSSRTSGGNEQFF,TGCGCCAGCAGCTCCAGGACTAGCGGGGGAAATGAGCAGTTCTTC,TRBV5-1,15,TRBD2,TRBJ2-1,NA
CAISESDSYYGYTF,TGTGCCATCAGTGAGTCTGACAGTTACTATGGCTACACCTTC,TRBV10-3,14,NA,TRBJ1-2,NA
CASSLGQGLNEKLFF,TGTGCCAGCAGCTTGGGACAGGGCCTTAATGAAAAACTGTTTTTT,TRBV5-8,15,TRBD1,TRBJ1-4,NA
CASSYGQGGGETQYF,TGTGCCAGCAGCTATGGCCAAGGCGGGGGGGAGACCCAGTACTTC,TRBV7-9,15,TRBD2,TRBJ2-5,NA
CASSPPTGGIGGYTF,TGTGCCAGCTCACCGCCCACAGGGGGAATAGGAGGCTACACCTTC,TRBV18,15,TRBD1,TRBJ1-2,once
CSVDVRGTRGDEQFF,TGCAGCGTTGACGTCCGGGGGACTAGAGGCGATGAGCAGTTCTTC,TRBV29-1,15,TRBD2,TRBJ2-1,NA
CASSLGVQGGTGELFF,TGTGCCAGCAGCTTGGGAGTACAGGGCGGAACCGGGGAGCTGTTTTTT,TRBV7-7,16,NA,TRBJ2-2,NA
CAWSVSRQFGNTIYF,TGTGCCTGGAGTGTTTCAAGACAATTTGGAAACACCATATATTTT,TRBV30,15,NA,TRBJ1-3,few
CASSSSSVSGRVVDEQFF,TGTGCCAGCAGTTCGAGCTCAGTCAGCGGGAGGGTTGTGGATGAGCAGTTCTTC,TRBV27,18,TRBD2,TRBJ2-1,NA
CASSSGGISGNTIYF,TGTGCCAGCAGCTCGGGAGGGATCTCTGGAAACACCATATATTTT,TRBV5-4,15,NA,TRBJ1-3,NA
CASSLGQGGYEQYF,TGTGCCAGCAGTTTAGGACAGGGGGGTTACGAGCAGTACTTC,TRBV27,14,TRBD1,TRBJ2-7,NA
CASSESITGNYGYTF,TGCGCCAGCAGTGAGTCGATCACGGGGAACTATGGCTACACCTTC,TRBV10-1,15,NA,TRBJ1-2,NA
CASSQLTANEKLFF,TGCGCCAGCAGCCAACTGACAGCAAATGAAAAACTGTTTTTT,TRBV4-1,14,NA,TRBJ1-4,NA